The 28 T cell receptor beta chains given below trace back to one sample, sequenced in a study of spatial heterogeneity in lung cancer. From the 5' RACE reads, TCRdb called clonotypes with MiXCR, one entry per CDR3 protein. Here the sample spans 4,000 or so distinct CDR3 sequences, roughly 23% being singletons. Time point given: sample taken at primary tumor resection. Researchers sequenced whole RNA taken from tumor, nontumor lung or frozen PBMC without sorting. Sample: normal lung tissue next to the tumor, taken at surgery. Receptors originate from a female donor with early-stage non-small cell lung cancer.

This clonotype is judged medium-sized. The CDR3 DNA reads TGTGCCAGCAGTTTCGGGACAGGGGCCGATGGCTACACCTTC. It translates to CASSFGTGADGYTF. The chain combines TRBV27 with TRBJ1-2, with 10 bases identical to TRBD1. After removal of 3 bases from V and 6 bases from J, the junction contained 4 bases not matched to a gene. The CDR3 covers 14 residues. CDR1 MNHEY and CDR2 SMNVEV come from the germline V gene (reference sequence).

This clonotype is large within its sample. The genes are TRBV5-1 and TRBJ2-7; 11 positions match TRBD1. Germline values: CDR1 SGHRS, CDR2 YFSETQ. This CDR3 is 15 amino acids long. V lost 4 bases and J lost 5; bases outside the gene matches: 8. This chain's CDR3 is CASSVHGTGGDEQYF. The CDR3, as DNA: TGCGCCAGCAGCGTCCATGGGACAGGGGGGGACGAGCAGTACTTC.

Relative to its sample, this clonotype is medium-sized (0.01 to 0.1%). The rearrangement joins TRBV6-2 or TRBV6-3 to TRBJ1-2, with D possibly being TRBD1 (6 bases). CDR3 length: 11 residues. CDR1 and CDR2 from the germline V gene are MNHEY and SVGEGT. Trimming pared 6 bases from V and 6 bases from J, leaving 8 bases between. The CDR3 protein is CASRGQNGYTF. DNA for the CDR3: TGTGCCAGCAGAGGACAGAATGGCTACACCTTC.

This clonotype came up many times. The V gene is TRBV27, the J gene TRBJ2-5; tentatively, D is TRBD2 (5 bases). V lost 5 bases and J 5 bases, leaving 9 bases between the germline ends. CDR1 and CDR2 from the germline V gene are MNHEY and SMNVEV (reference sequence). The CDR3 runs 12 residues. Written as DNA, the CDR3 is TGTGCCAGCAGTGGTACGGGGGAGACCCAGTACTTC. Translated: CASSGTGETQYF.

The rearrangement uses TRBV21-1 and TRBJ2-4; the D segment call TRBD2 is taken from the table without a DNA check. TRBV21-1 is a listed pseudogene. The CDR3 spans 15 residues. CDR3: CARFYIRGLENIQYF. In DNA form, the CDR3 reads TGTGCCAGATTTTACATTCGGGGACTCGAAAACATTCAGTACTTC.

This clonotype is termed medium-sized. The chain joins TRBV4-3 to TRBJ2-3; 8 bases map to TRBD2. The germline CDR1 and CDR2 sequences are LGHNA and YSLEER. The CDR3 spans 18 residues. J was trimmed by 3 bases and V by 0 bases; bases with no gene match: 11. CDR3 DNA: TGCGCCAGCAGCCAAGATTACCGGCTTAGCGGGGAAACAGATACGCAGTATTTT. It yields the protein CASSQDYRLSGETDTQYF.

There are a few counts of this clonotype. The chain has TRBV7-2 and TRBJ2-7, with D maybe TRBD1 (6 bases). Germline CDR1 SGHTA, CDR2 FQGNSA. V was pared by 8 bases and J by 4 bases, with 21 bases between. This CDR3 has 15 amino acids. CDR3 sequence: CASLFQQGIGYEQYF. DNA of the CDR3: TGTGCCAGCCTATTCCAACAGGGAATTGGGTACGAGCAGTACTTC.

This clonotype is deemed medium-sized. The V call is TRBV20-1, the J call TRBJ1-5; 7 positions match TRBD1. This CDR3 comprises 16 residues. V lost 4 bases, J lost 0 bases, and 9 bases stayed unmatched. Germline CDR1 DFQATT, CDR2 SNEGSKA (reference sequence). DNA for the CDR3: TGCAGTGCTATCAGGGGGGCCGGGGATAGCAATCAGCCCCAGCATTTT. Protein sequence: CSAIRGAGDSNQPQHF.

The rearrangement links TRBV13 to TRBJ2-7; a possible D gene is TRBD1 (6 bases). The CDR3 spans 15 residues. V was clipped by 5 bases and J by 0 bases, with 14 bases between them. CDR1 is PRHDT, CDR2 FYEKMQ, per germline (reference sequence). The CDR3 spells CASSLSRDNSYEQYF. The CDR3 DNA is TGTGCCAGCAGCCTCTCCCGGGACAACTCCTACGAGCAGTACTTC. The variable domain in full, with the rest retrieved from reference TRBV13 and TRBJ2-7, is AAGVIQSPRHLIKEKRETATLKCYPIPRHDTVYWYQQGPGQDPQFLISFYEKMQSDKGSIPDRFSAQQFSDYHSELNMSSLELGDSALYFCASSLSRDNSYEQYFGPGTRLTVT.

This clonotype was counted a single time. The chain carries TRBV11-2 and TRBJ1-2; 8 nucleotides align to TRBD1. The V gene end was trimmed by 5 bases and the J gene end by 6 bases; junction bases not matched to a gene: 8. CDR1 and CDR2 (germline): SGHAT, FQNNGV. The length of the CDR3 is 14 residues. The CDR3 DNA follows: TGTGCCAGCAGCCCTGACAGGGGAACGAATGGCTACACCTTC. Translation gives CASSPDRGTNGYTF.

In its sample, this clonotype ranks as medium-sized. V is TRBV29-1 and J is TRBJ1-2; D is unresolved. The length of the CDR3 is 11 residues. The V gene lost 3 bases and the J gene lost 1 base, with 3 bases spanning the gap. Germline V gene data show CDR1 as SQVTM and CDR2 as ANQGSEA. CDR3 in amino acids: CSVELNYGYTF. The CDR3 DNA follows: TGCAGCGTTGAGCTTAACTATGGCTACACCTTC.

V usage is TRBV30 and J usage is TRBJ1-1; D gene unclear. The CDR3 spans 13 residues. The germline V gene has CDR1 GTSNPN and CDR2 SVGIG (reference sequence). The V end lost 2 bases, the J end lost 1 base, and 8 bases lay between the germline ends. This CDR3 reads CAWSPTQNTEAFF. Here the CDR3 DNA reads TGTGCCTGGAGTCCTACACAGAACACTGAAGCTTTCTTT. Combining the CDR3 with reference TRBV30 and TRBJ1-1 gives the whole variable domain SQTIHQWPATLVQPVGSPLSLECTVEGTSNPNLYWYRQAAGRGLQLLFYSVGIGQISSEVPQNLSASRPQDRQFILSSKKLLLSDSGFYLCAWSPTQNTEAFFGQGTRLTVV.

This clonotype rates as medium-sized (0.01 to 0.1%). CDR3 nucleotide sequence: TGTGCCAGCAGAGAGGGGGGGAGCAATCAGCCCCAGCATTTT. Protein: CASREGGSNQPQHF. The chain combines TRBV6-2 or TRBV6-3 with TRBJ1-5, with D possibly TRBD1 on 6 matching bases. This CDR3 is built from 14 residues. V lost 6 bases, J lost 1 base, and 10 bases lay in between. Germline CDR1 is MNHEY and CDR2 is SVGEGT.

The table lists this clonotype with many counts. The J gene is TRBJ1-6, the V gene TRBV6-1; TRBD1 might be the D (6 bases). Germline CDR1 and CDR2: MNHNS and SASEGT. The CDR3 runs 15 residues. Trimming left V 6 bases short and J 6 bases short, with 15 bases between. CDR3 nucleotide sequence: TGTGCCAGCAGGACTATAGACAGGCCTAATTCACCCCTCCACTTT. Translation gives CASRTIDRPNSPLHF.

The rearrangement links TRBV29-1 to TRBJ2-7; either TRBD1 or TRBD2 may supply D (5 bases each). V was cut by 6 bases and J by 1 base, with 19 bases left in between. CDR1 and CDR2 (germline): SQVTM, ANQGSEA. This CDR3 region has 15 residues. The DNA of the CDR3 is TGCAGCGTCGTCCGAACCCCGGGACGGTCCTACGAGCAGTACTTC. Translated, it gives CSVVRTPGRSYEQYF.

This clonotype was seen more than once but under ten times. The chain carries TRBV7-9 and TRBJ2-3; D not certain. This CDR3 has 16 amino acids. Trimming pared 1 base from V and 0 bases from J, leaving 11 bases between. Germline V gene data show CDR1 as SEHNR and CDR2 as FQNEAQ (reference sequence). The DNA of the CDR3 is TGTGCCAGCAGCTTAGTTATAAAGCCTAGCACAGATACGCAGTATTTT. It is translated as CASSLVIKPSTDTQYF. Using reference TRBV7-9 and TRBJ2-3 for the parts outside the CDR3, the full variable domain is DTGVSQNPRHKITKRGQNVTFRCDPISEHNRLYWYRQTLGQGPEFLTYFQNEAQLEKSRLLSDRFSAERPKGSFSTLEIQRTEQGDSAMYLCASSLVIKPSTDTQYFGPGTRLTVL.

By sample share, this clonotype is medium-sized. The J gene is TRBJ2-5, the V gene TRBV5-6, with TRBD2 matching 11 bases. The CDR3 is 16 residues long. Germline V gives CDR1 SGHDT, CDR2 YYEEEE. Trimming removed 4 bases from V and 2 bases from J; junction bases left unmatched: 7. CDR3 in DNA: TGTGCCAGCAGCCCAATACTAGCGGGGGTACAAGAGACCCAGTACTTC. Translation gives CASSPILAGVQETQYF.

The genes are TRBV27 and TRBJ2-3; 7 bases map to TRBD2. The CDR3 covers 16 residues. With V trimmed by 4 bases and J by 6 bases, 13 bases remained unmatched. The germline V gene has CDR1 MNHEY and CDR2 SMNVEV (reference sequence). CDR3 nucleotide sequence: TGTGCCAGCAGTTATCTACCCGGCTGGGGGGGGGATACGCAGTATTTT. Translation: CASSYLPGWGGDTQYF.

The chain uses TRBV6-6 and TRBJ2-7, with 9 bases lining up with TRBD1. This CDR3 comprises 14 residues. Germline CDR1 MNHNY, CDR2 SVGAGI (reference sequence). Unmatched junction bases numbered 2, after V lost 2 bases and J lost 3 bases. In DNA, the CDR3 is TGTGCCAGCAGTTACGTGGACAGGGGCTACGAGCAGTACTTC. Translated, it gives CASSYVDRGYEQYF.

By proportion, this clonotype is medium-sized (0.01 to 0.1%). This chain connects TRBV5-1 to TRBJ1-2, with a possible D match to TRBD1 (5 bases). The CDR3 is 13 residues long. Between the trimmed V and J ends, which lost 0 bases and 5 bases, there was a span of 8 bases. CDR1 and CDR2 from the germline V gene are SGHRS and YFSETQ. The CDR3 reads CASSLDGAYGYTF. The CDR3 DNA sequence: TGCGCCAGCAGCTTGGACGGGGCATATGGCTACACCTTC.

By sample share, this clonotype is medium-sized. The chain uses TRBV10-2 and TRBJ1-2; D is undetermined. Trimming shortened V by 0 bases and J by 8 bases, and 13 bases separated the two germline ends. The CDR3 totals 14 residues. Germline V CDR1 and CDR2: WSHSY, SAAADI. CDR3 coding DNA: TGCGCCAGCAGTGAGTCCAAGGCAAAGGTGGGCTACACCTTC. This translates into CASSESKAKVGYTF.

This clonotype was seen many times. This chain connects TRBV3-1 to TRBJ2-2; a weak D match, TRBD1 (6 bases). The CDR3 contains 17 residues. Germline CDR1 LGHDT, CDR2 YNNKEL (reference sequence). Trimming pared 8 bases from V and 6 bases from J, leaving 25 bases between. DNA of the CDR3: TGTGCCAGCGGATTCTCCGGGACACTTGGCGTACCCGGGGAGCTGTTTTTT. Residues: CASGFSGTLGVPGELFF.

This clonotype qualifies as medium-sized. The chain links TRBV6-1 to TRBJ2-2, with 7 nucleotides matching TRBD1. Germline lookup yields CDR1 MNHNS and CDR2 SASEGT. The V gene end was trimmed by 6 bases and the J gene end by 5 bases; junction bases not matched to a gene: 6. CDR3 length equals 14 residues. DNA for the CDR3: TGTGCCAGCAGCAGCCTACAGGGGACCGGGGAGCTGTTTTTT. Protein sequence: CASSSLQGTGELFF.

The chain joins TRBV10-2 to TRBJ2-1; 10 positions agree with TRBD2. The V gene end was trimmed by 3 bases and the J gene end by 5 bases; junction bases not matched to a gene: 1. The CDR3 is 14 amino acids. The V gene's germline CDR1 is WSHSY and CDR2 SAAADI. CDR3 protein: CASSDLAGDNEQFF. CDR3 sequence (DNA): TGCGCCAGCAGTGATCTAGCGGGGGACAATGAGCAGTTCTTC.

The sample holds many counts of this clonotype. The rearrangement joins TRBV6-2 or TRBV6-3 to TRBJ2-1; D ambiguous. CDR3 length: 13 amino acids. Trimming pared 7 bases from V and 8 bases from J, leaving 15 bases between. Germline V gene data show CDR1 as MNHEY and CDR2 as SVGEGT. CDR3 residues: CASMVAQLHEQFF. For the CDR3, the DNA is TGTGCCAGCATGGTGGCCCAACTCCATGAGCAGTTCTTC.

The V call is TRBV29-1, the J call TRBJ2-5; 9 nucleotides agree with TRBD1. The CDR3 sequence is 15 residues long. Germline CDR1 is SQVTM and CDR2 is ANQGSEA. Trimming cost V 4 bases and J 0 bases; bases outside gene matches: 6. The CDR3 DNA sequence: TGCAGCGTTGTTCTAGGGACAGGGCACCAAGAGACCCAGTACTTC. Amino acids: CSVVLGTGHQETQYF.

This clonotype was seen at least ten times. The CDR3 DNA is TGTGCCAGCAGTTACTCAAGGACGGTTTCCGGGGAGCTGTTTTTT. Residues: CASSYSRTVSGELFF. The rearrangement joins TRBV6-5 to TRBJ2-2, with no clear D. Per the germline V gene, CDR1 is MNHEY and CDR2 is SVGAGI. Trimming cost V 0 bases and J 6 bases, with 11 bases left between them. The CDR3 is made up of 15 amino acids.

This clonotype was seen once. This chain uses TRBV27 with TRBJ2-3; 10 nucleotides match TRBD2. CDR3 size: 16 residues. With 3 bases clipped from V and 1 base from J, the junction kept 4 bases outside the gene matches. Germline CDR1 and CDR2: MNHEY and SMNVEV (reference sequence). The DNA of the CDR3 is TGTGCCAGCAGTTTTATCGGACTAGCGGGCACAGATACGCAGTATTTT. Its translation is CASSFIGLAGTDTQYF.